The clone carrying this T cell receptor beta chain was counted a few times. Its target is unknown. Trimming cost V 4 bases and J 5 bases, with 9 bases left between them. The CDR3 has 13 amino acids. Germline assignment: CDR1 SGHTA and CDR2 FQGTGA. cDNA molecules, individually, were tagged with unique molecular identifiers. TCRdb called the 5' RACE reads again in MiXCR, with one record for every CDR3 protein. The sample contains about 60,000 distinct CDR3 sequences, approximately 12% of which appear only once. The data were taken from a study of early T cells in non-severe SARS-CoV-2 infection. Study-level results: Private and CD4 specificities were missed by VDJdb matching, skewed to anti-spike CD8.

Sequencing input: whole blood. This TCR derives from an adult who was a healthcare worker with PCR-confirmed SARS-CoV-2 infection or an uninfected control (not recorded which). The chain is built from TRBV7-3 and TRBJ2-1; perhaps D is TRBD1 or TRBD2 (5 bases each). The CDR3 loop reads CASSSGADNEQFF. CDR3 in DNA: TGTGCCAGCAGCTCCGGGGCGGACAATGAGCAGTTCTTC.